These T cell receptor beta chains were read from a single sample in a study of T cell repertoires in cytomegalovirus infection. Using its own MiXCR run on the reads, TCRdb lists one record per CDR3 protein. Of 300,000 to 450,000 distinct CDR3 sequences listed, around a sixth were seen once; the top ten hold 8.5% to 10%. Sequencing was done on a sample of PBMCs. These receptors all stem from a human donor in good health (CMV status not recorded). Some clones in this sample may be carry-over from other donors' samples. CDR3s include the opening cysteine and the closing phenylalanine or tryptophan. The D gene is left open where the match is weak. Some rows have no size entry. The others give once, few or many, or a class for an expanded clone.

TGTGCCAGCGAAGACCGTTACGAGCAGTACTTC,CASEDRYEQYF,TRBJ2-7,.,.,11,TRBV2
TGTGCCTCCGCTCCCAGGAATCAGCCCCAGCATTTT,CASAPRNQPQHF,TRBJ1-5,.,few,12,TRBV19
TGCAGTGCTAGAGGTTTAGGGAGCTACGAGCAGTACTTC,CSARGLGSYEQYF,TRBJ2-7,.,.,13,TRBV20-1
TGCAGTGCGGAAGGAGCGGGAGAAAGGTCAGGTTACAATGAGCAGTTCTTC,CSAEGAGERSGYNEQFF,TRBJ2-1,TRBD2,few,17,TRBV20-1
TGCAGTGCTATGCCCGGGACAGGGCTAGGCACTGAAGCTTTCTTT,CSAMPGTGLGTEAFF,TRBJ1-1,TRBD1,few,15,TRBV20-1
TGTGCCAGCAGCTCCCCATTAGGTGGCTATGGCTACACCTTC,CASSSPLGGYGYTF,TRBJ1-2,.,many,14,TRBV11-2
TGCAGTGCTAGCGGGGGGGGATACCACTACGAGCAGTACTTC,CSASGGGYHYEQYF,TRBJ2-7,TRBD2,.,14,TRBV20-1
TGTGCCACCAGTGACACCACAGGGGGAGGCAATCAGCCCCAGCATTTT,CATSDTTGGGNQPQHF,TRBJ1-5,TRBD1,few,16,TRBV24-1
TGTGCCAGCTCACCAGGGGTCGATGGCTACACCTTC,CASSPGVDGYTF,TRBJ1-2,.,few,12,TRBV18
TGTGCCAGCAGAAGACCTGGACAGGCCGGGGAGCTGTTTTTT,CASRRPGQAGELFF,TRBJ2-2,TRBD1,.,14,TRBV27
TGTGCCAGCAGCCACCTTGGGACTCTCACAGATACGCAGTATTTT,CASSHLGTLTDTQYF,TRBJ2-3,.,many,15,TRBV7-9
TGTGCCAGCAGCCTGTCGGTAGCGGCCGAGACCTACAATGAGCAGTTCTTC,CASSLSVAAETYNEQFF,TRBJ2-1,.,few,17,TRBV5-5
TGTGCCAGCAGCTCATGGACACGCTATGGCTACACCTTC,CASSSWTRYGYTF,TRBJ1-2,.,many,13,TRBV7-2
TGTGCCAGCAGCTATAGAACGCTAGCGGGCACAGATACGCAGTATTTT,CASSYRTLAGTDTQYF,TRBJ2-3,TRBD2,many,16,TRBV7-2
TGTGCCAGCAGCTTCTGGGAGTCTAACTATGGCTACACCTTC,CASSFWESNYGYTF,TRBJ1-2,.,.,14,TRBV5-4
TGTGCCAGCAGTTTACTCTACAGGGAATCTGGCTACACCTTC,CASSLLYRESGYTF,TRBJ1-2,.,.,14,TRBV28
TGCAGCGTTGAAGGCGCTACCGGGACTAGCGGGAGTGGAGATACGCAGTATTTT,CSVEGATGTSGSGDTQYF,TRBJ2-3,TRBD2,.,18,TRBV29-1
TGTGCCAGCAGCTCAAGACCAGACTACGAGCAGTACTTC,CASSSRPDYEQYF,TRBJ2-7,.,many,13,TRBV7-2
TGTGCCAGCAGGAACAAACCTCGACAGGTCTTGACCGGGGAGCTGTTTTTT,CASRNKPRQVLTGELFF,TRBJ2-2,.,many,17,TRBV12-3/TRBV12-4